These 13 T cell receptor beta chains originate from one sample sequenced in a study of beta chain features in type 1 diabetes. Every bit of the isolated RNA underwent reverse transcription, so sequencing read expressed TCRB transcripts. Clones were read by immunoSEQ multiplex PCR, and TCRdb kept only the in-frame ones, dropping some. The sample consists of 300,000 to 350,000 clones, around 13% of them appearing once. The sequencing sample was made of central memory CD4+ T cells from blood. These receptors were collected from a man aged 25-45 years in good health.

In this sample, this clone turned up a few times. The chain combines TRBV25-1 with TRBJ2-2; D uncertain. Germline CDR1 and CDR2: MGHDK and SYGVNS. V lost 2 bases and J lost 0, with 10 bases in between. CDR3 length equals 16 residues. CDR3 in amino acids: CASSEVRTANTGELFF. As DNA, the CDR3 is TGTGCCAGCAGTGAAGTGCGGACGGCGAACACCGGGGAGCTGTTTTTT.

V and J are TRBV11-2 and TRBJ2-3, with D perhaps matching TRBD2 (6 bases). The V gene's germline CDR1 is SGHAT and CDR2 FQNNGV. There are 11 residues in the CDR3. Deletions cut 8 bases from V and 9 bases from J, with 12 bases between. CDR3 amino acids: CASSRTTTQYF. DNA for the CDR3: TGTGCCAGCTCCCGGACTACAACGCAGTATTTT.

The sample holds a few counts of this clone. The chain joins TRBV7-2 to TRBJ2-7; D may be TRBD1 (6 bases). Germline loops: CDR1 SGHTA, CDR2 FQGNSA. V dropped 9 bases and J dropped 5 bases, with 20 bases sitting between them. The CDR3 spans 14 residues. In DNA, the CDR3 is TGTGCCAGGCCCGGGACACGGGACGTCCACGAGCAGTACGTC. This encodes CARPGTRDVHEQYV.

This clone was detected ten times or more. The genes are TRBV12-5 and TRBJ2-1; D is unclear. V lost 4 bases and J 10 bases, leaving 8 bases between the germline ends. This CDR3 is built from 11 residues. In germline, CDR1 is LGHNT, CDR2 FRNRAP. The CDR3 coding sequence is TGTGCTAGTGGTTCGCATAAGGAGCAGTTCTTC. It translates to CASGSHKEQFF.

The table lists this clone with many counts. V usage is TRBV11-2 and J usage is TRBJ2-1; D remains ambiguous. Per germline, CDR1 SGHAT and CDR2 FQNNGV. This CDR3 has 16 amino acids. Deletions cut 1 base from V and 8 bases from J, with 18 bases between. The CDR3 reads CASSLVKGPGPHEQFF. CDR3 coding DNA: TGTGCCAGCAGCTTAGTCAAGGGCCCTGGGCCCCATGAGCAGTTCTTC.

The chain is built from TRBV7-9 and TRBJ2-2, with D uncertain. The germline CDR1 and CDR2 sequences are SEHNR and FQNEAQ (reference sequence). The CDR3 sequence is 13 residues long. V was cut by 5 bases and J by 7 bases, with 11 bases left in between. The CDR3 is CASSPDLVGELFF. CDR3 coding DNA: TGTGCCAGCAGCCCCGACCTTGTCGGGGAGCTGTTTTTT.

The CDR3 reads CASSLQAEARQPQHF. Written as DNA, the CDR3 is TGTGCCAGCAGCTTACAGGCTGAGGCACGACAGCCCCAGCATTTT. The chain couples TRBV11-2 to TRBJ1-5, with D unresolved. Trimming left V 2 bases short and J 7 bases short, with 15 bases between. This CDR3 spans 15 amino acids. Germline lookup yields CDR1 SGHAT and CDR2 FQNNGV.

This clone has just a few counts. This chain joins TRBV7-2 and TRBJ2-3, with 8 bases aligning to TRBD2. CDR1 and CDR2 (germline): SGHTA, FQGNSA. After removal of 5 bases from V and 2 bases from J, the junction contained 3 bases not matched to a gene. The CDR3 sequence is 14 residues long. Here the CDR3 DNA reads TGTGCCAGCAGCCGCGGGGGGCCCACAGATACGCAGTATTTT. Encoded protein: CASSRGGPTDTQYF.

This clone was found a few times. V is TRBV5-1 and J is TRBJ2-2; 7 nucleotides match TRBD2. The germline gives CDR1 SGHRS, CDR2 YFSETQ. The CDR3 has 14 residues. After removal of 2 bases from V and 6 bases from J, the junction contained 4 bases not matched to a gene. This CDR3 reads CASSFTSDAGELFF. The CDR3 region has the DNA TGCGCCAGCAGCTTTACTAGCGACGCCGGGGAGCTGTTTTTT.

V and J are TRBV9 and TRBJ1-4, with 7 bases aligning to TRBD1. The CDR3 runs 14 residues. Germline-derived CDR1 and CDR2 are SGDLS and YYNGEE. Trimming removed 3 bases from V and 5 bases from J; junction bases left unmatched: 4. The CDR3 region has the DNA TGTGCCAGCAGCGCAGAGGGACAGAATGAAAAACTGTTTTTT. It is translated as CASSAEGQNEKLFF.

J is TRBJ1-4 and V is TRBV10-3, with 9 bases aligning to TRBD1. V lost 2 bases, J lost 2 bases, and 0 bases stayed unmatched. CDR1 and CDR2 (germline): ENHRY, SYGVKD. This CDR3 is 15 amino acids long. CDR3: CAISEGTGTNEKLFF. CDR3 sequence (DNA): TGTGCCATCAGTGAGGGGACAGGGACTAATGAAAAACTGTTTTTT.

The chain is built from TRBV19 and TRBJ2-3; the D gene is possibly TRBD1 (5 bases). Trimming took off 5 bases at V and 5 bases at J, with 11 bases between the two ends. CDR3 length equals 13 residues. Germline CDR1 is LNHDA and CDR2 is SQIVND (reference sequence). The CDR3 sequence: CASSLGVVDTQYF. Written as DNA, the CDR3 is TGTGCCAGTAGTCTAGGGGTAGTAGATACGCAGTATTTT.

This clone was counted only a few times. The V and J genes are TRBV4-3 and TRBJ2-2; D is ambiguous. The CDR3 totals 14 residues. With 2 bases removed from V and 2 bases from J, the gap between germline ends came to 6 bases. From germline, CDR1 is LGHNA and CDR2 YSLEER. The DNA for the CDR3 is TGCGCCAGCAGCCAAAGCATAAACACCGGGGAGCTGTTTTTT. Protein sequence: CASSQSINTGELFF.